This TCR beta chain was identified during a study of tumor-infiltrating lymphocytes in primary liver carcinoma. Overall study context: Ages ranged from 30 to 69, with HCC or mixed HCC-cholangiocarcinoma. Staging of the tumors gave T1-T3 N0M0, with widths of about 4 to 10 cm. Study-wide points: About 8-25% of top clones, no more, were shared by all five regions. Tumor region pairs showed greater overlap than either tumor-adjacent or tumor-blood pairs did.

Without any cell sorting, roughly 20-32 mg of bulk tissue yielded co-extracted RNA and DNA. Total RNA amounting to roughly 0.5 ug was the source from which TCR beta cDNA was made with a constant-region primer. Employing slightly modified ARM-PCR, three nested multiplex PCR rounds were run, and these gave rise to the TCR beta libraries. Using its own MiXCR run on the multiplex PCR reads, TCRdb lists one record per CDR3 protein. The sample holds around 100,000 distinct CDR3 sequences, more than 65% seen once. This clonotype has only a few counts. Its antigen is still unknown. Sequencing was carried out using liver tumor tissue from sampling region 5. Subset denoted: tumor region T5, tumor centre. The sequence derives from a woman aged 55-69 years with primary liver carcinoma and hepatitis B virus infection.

CDR3 region: CASSGRQSPEAFF. The DNA of the CDR3 is TGTGCCAGCAGTGGACGGCAGAGCCCTGAAGCTTTCTTT. The chain employs TRBV25-1 and TRBJ1-1; no reliable D call. The CDR3 is made up of 13 amino acids. CDR1 and CDR2 from the germline V gene are MGHDK and SYGVNS. Trimming removed 4 bases from V and 6 bases from J, with 12 bases in between.